One sample yielded the 17 T cell receptor beta chains listed below, sequenced in a study of cytomegalovirus exposure and HLA in healthy donors. Primers for the PCR totalled 60 Vbeta and 13 Jbeta. The repertoire was sequenced with immunoSEQ multiplex PCR; TCRdb's copy has only in-frame clones and lacks some. There are about 30,000 clones in the sample; more than 75% occur only once, and under 3% lies in the top ten. Sequencing was performed on PBMCs. The receptor set was obtained from a boy between 5 and 17 years old in good health and CMV-seronegative.

V usage is TRBV6-6 and J usage is TRBJ2-7; D call uncertain. Germline values: CDR1 MNHNY, CDR2 SVGAGI (reference sequence). The CDR3 loop spans 12 amino acids. With 5 bases removed from V and 6 bases from J, the gap between germline ends came to 11 bases. The DNA of the CDR3 is TGTGCCAGCAGTAAGACTGGCCTCGAGCAGTACTTC. Translation: CASSKTGLEQYF.

This clone appeared a few times. In DNA, the CDR3 is TGCGCCAGCAGCTTGGTACCAGGGAATCAGCCCCAGCATTTT. Its protein is CASSLVPGNQPQHF. The gene calls are TRBV5-1 and TRBJ1-5; a weak D match, TRBD1 (5 bases). The V gene lost 0 bases and the J gene lost 4 bases, with 8 bases spanning the gap. This CDR3 is built from 14 residues. Germline V gene lookup returns CDR1 SGHRS and CDR2 YFSETQ.

The rearrangement joins TRBV11-2 to TRBJ2-6; TRBD2 aligns across 7 bases. In germline, CDR1 is SGHAT, CDR2 FQNNGV. Trimming at V came to 3 bases and at J to 2 bases, leaving 1 base not matched to a gene. This CDR3 has 15 residues. The CDR3 region has the DNA TGTGCCAGCAGCTTGGGGGGGGCTGGGGCCAACGTCCTGACTTTC. Protein product: CASSLGGAGANVLTF.

This clone was picked up one time. The chain employs TRBV30 and TRBJ2-2; D possibly corresponds to TRBD1 (7 bases). Trimming took off 5 bases at V and 2 bases at J, with 12 bases between the two ends. CDR3 length: 14 residues. In germline, CDR1 is GTSNPN, CDR2 SVGIG (reference sequence). CDR3 sequence reads: CAWGGTANTGELFF. The CDR3 nucleotides are TGTGCCTGGGGCGGGACAGCCAACACCGGGGAGCTGTTTTTT.

The rearrangement links TRBV9 to TRBJ2-7; D call uncertain. The CDR3 runs 13 residues. Germline V gives CDR1 SGDLS, CDR2 YYNGEE. Between the trimmed V and J ends, which lost 3 bases and 5 bases, there was a span of 12 bases. In DNA, the CDR3 is TGTGCCAGCAGCGGGGCAAATTATAACGAGCAGTACTTC. Its protein is CASSGANYNEQYF.

The rearrangement uses TRBV14 and TRBJ2-2; TRBD1 is a possible D gene (6 bases). The CDR3 covers 16 residues. The V and J ends lost 4 bases and 1 base respectively, with 13 bases between them. The germline gives CDR1 SGHDN, CDR2 FVKESK. CDR3 residues: CASSLRTVLNTGELFF. CDR3 DNA: TGTGCCAGCAGCCTAAGGACAGTATTGAACACCGGGGAGCTGTTTTTT.

This chain links TRBV4-2 with TRBJ2-2; 14 bases match TRBD2. In germline, CDR1 is LGHNA, CDR2 YNFKEQ. The CDR3 runs 16 residues. The J segment lost 6 bases and the V segment lost 4 bases, leaving 4 bases of the junction unmatched. CDR3 sequence: CASSPTTSGGAGELFF. As DNA, the CDR3 is TGTGCCAGCAGCCCCACGACTAGCGGGGGGGCCGGGGAGCTGTTTTTT.

The genes are TRBV6-1 and TRBJ1-6, with D uncertain. CDR3 length equals 13 residues. Trimming took 6 bases from V and 7 from J, leaving 10 bases between them. The germline gives CDR1 MNHNS, CDR2 SASEGT. CDR3 region: CASRVALNSPLHF. CDR3 nucleotide sequence: TGTGCCAGCAGGGTGGCTTTGAATTCACCCCTCCACTTT.

This chain connects TRBV6-1 to TRBJ2-2, with TRBD1 matching over 7 bases. V gave up 0 bases and J gave up 7 bases; unmatched junction bases: 5. The CDR3 loop spans 15 amino acids. Germline values: CDR1 MNHNS, CDR2 SASEGT. CDR3 DNA sequence: TGTGCCAGCAGTGAAGCGACAGGGATGGTCGGGGAGCTGTTTTTT. Its protein product is CASSEATGMVGELFF.

Only a few counts were recorded for this clone. V gene TRBV12-5 combines with J gene TRBJ1-1; a possible D gene is TRBD1 (6 bases). This CDR3 region has 14 residues. From germline, CDR1 is LGHNT and CDR2 FRNRAP. The germline V and J ends were trimmed by 4 bases and 0 bases, with 9 bases remaining between them. The CDR3 DNA reads as TGTGCTAGTGGTTCGGGACACATGAACACTGAAGCTTTCTTT. This sequence encodes CASGSGHMNTEAFF. The variable domain in full, with the rest retrieved from reference TRBV12-5 and TRBJ1-1, is DARVTQTPRHKVTEMGQEVTMRCQPILGHNTVFWYRQTMMQGLELLAYFRNRAPLDDSGMPKDRFSAEMPDATLATLKIQPSEPRDSAVYFCASGSGHMNTEAFFGQGTRLTVV.

CDR3 sequence reads: CASSLKEAYGYTF. As DNA, the CDR3 is TGTGCCAGTAGCCTGAAAGAAGCTTATGGCTACACCTTC. The rearrangement links TRBV19 to TRBJ1-2, with D uncertain. Trimming took off 6 bases at V and 5 bases at J, with 13 bases between the two ends. The length of the CDR3 is 13 residues. The germline V gene has CDR1 LNHDA and CDR2 SQIVND (reference sequence).

The rearrangement joins TRBV5-4 to TRBJ1-1; the match to TRBD1 covers 10 bases. V shed 4 bases, J shed 4 bases, and the junction held 7 bases outside the gene matches. The CDR3 runs 15 residues. From germline, CDR1 is SGHNT and CDR2 YYREEE (reference sequence). The CDR3 DNA reads as TGTGCCAGCAGCCCAACGACAGGGGGCGGCACTGAAGCTTTCTTT. Its translation: CASSPTTGGGTEAFF.

The chain recombines TRBV6-5 with TRBJ2-7; 8 bases are shared with TRBD1. Germline V gives CDR1 MNHEY, CDR2 SVGAGI. The CDR3 covers 15 residues. V dropped 7 bases and J dropped 2; count of bases not matched to a gene: 10. CDR3 in amino acids: CASKPRDRPPYEQYF. Written as DNA, the CDR3 is TGTGCCAGCAAGCCCCGGGACAGGCCACCCTACGAGCAGTACTTC.

The chain links TRBV9 to TRBJ2-3, with a possible D match to TRBD2 (6 bases). There are 15 residues in the CDR3. V lost 4 bases to trimming and J lost 6 bases, with 18 bases between them. Germline loops: CDR1 SGDLS, CDR2 YYNGEE. The CDR3 region has the DNA TGTGCCAGCAGCTCCCGCGGGGCGGCCATGGATACGCAGTATTTT. It translates to CASSSRGAAMDTQYF.

This sequence joins TRBV7-2 and TRBJ2-7; 14 bases agree with TRBD2. The CDR3 loop spans 18 amino acids. Germline CDR1 SGHTA, CDR2 FQGNSA. V gave up 2 bases and J gave up 5 bases; unmatched junction bases: 11. The DNA of the CDR3 is TGTGCCAGCAGCTTACCCCACTTAGGACTAGCGGGGGGCCACGAGCAGTACTTC. Protein: CASSLPHLGLAGGHEQYF.

This chain joins TRBV19 and TRBJ2-5, with 9 bases identical to TRBD1. The J call could be wrong; TRBJ2-7 is a better fit for the DNA end. The CDR3 has 14 residues. Germline CDR1 is LNHDA and CDR2 is SQIVND (reference sequence). CDR3 protein: CASSPGTGNYEQYF. The DNA for the CDR3 is TGTGCCAGTAGTCCGGGGACAGGGAACTACGAGCAGTACTTC.

The gene calls are TRBV5-1 and TRBJ2-3; D might be TRBD2 (5 bases). In germline, CDR1 is SGHRS, CDR2 YFSETQ. The V end lost 4 bases, the J end lost 5 bases, and 5 bases lay between the germline ends. This CDR3 spans 11 amino acids. CDR3 sequence (DNA): TGCGCCAGCAGCCGGGGAGATACGCAGTATTTT. Translation gives CASSRGDTQYF.